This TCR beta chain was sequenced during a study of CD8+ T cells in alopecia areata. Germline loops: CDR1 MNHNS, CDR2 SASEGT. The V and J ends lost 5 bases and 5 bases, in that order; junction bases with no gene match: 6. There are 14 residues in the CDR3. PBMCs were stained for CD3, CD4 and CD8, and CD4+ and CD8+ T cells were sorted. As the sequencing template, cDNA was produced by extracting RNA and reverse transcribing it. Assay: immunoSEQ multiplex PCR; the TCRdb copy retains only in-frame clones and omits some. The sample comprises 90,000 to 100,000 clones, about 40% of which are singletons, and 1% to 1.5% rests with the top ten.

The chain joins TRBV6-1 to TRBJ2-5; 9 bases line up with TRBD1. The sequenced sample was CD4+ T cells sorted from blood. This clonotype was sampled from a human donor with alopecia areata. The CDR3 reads CASSRQGVWETQYF. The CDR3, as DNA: TGTGCCAGCAGTAGACAGGGGGTTTGGGAGACCCAGTACTTC.